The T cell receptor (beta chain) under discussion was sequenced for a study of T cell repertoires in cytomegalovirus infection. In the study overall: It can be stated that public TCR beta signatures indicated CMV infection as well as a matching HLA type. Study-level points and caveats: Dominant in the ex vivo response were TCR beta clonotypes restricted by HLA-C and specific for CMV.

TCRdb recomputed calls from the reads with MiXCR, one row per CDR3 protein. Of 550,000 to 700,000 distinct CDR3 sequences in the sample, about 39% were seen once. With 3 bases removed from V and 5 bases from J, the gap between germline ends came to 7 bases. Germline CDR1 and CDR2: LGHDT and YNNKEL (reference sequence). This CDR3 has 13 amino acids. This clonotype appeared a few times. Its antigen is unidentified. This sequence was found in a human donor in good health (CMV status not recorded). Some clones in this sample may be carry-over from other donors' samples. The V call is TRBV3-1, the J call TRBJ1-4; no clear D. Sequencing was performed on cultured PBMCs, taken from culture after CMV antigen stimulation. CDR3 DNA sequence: TGTGCCAGCAGCCAGTCAGCGAATGAAAAACTGTTTTTT. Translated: CASSQSANEKLFF.